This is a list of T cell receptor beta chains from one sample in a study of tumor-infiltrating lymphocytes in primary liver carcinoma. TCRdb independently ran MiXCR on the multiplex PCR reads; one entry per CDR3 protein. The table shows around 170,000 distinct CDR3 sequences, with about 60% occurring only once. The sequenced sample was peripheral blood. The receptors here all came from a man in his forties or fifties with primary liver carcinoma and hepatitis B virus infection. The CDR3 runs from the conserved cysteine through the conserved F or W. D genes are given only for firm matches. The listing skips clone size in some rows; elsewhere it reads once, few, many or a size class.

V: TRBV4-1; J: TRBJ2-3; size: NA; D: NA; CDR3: CANSQEPSDTGTQYF; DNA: TGCGCCAACAGCCAAGAGCCTAGCGACACAGGTACGCAGTATTTT
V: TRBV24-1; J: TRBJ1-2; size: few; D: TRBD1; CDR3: CATSASGLTGGYTF; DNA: TGTGCCACCAGTGCCTCGGGACTGACAGGGGGCTACACCTTC
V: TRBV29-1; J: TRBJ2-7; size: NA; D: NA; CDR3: CSVAAKRGWEQYF; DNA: TGCAGCGTTGCTGCAAAAAGGGGCTGGGAGCAGTACTTC
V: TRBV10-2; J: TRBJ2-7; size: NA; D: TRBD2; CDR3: CASDSTSGSLYEQYF; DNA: TGCGCCAGCGATAGTACTAGCGGGAGTCTGTACGAGCAGTACTTC
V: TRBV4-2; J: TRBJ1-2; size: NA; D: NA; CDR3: CASSPEGGSSYGYTF; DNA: TGTGCCAGCAGCCCCGAGGGGGGAAGCAGCTATGGCTACACCTTC
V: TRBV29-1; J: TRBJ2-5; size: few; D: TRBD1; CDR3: CSTSQGTAKETQYF; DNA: TGCAGCACCTCACAGGGGACAGCGAAAGAGACCCAGTACTTC
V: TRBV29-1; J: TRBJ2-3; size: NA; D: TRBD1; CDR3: CSVGDRASIDTQYF; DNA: TGCAGCGTGGGAGACAGGGCGAGCATAGATACGCAGTATTTT
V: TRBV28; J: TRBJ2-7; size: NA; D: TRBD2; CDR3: CASRAIAGDSYEQYF; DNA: TGTGCCAGCAGAGCAATAGCGGGAGATAGCTACGAGCAGTACTTC
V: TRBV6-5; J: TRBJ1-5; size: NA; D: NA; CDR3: CASSPLWPPSQHF; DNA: TGTGCCAGCAGCCCCCTCTGGCCCCCCAGCCAGCATTTT
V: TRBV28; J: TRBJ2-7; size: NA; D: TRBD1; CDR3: CASSPPGQGPYEQYF; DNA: TGTGCCAGCAGTCCCCCGGGACAGGGTCCCTACGAGCAGTACTTC
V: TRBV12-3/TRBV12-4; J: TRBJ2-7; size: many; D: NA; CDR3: CASSPHRLSYEQYF; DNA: TGTGCCAGCAGTCCTCACAGGTTATCCTACGAGCAGTACTTC
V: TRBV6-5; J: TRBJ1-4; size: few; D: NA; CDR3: CASSTTATNEKLFF; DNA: TGTGCCAGCAGTACGACGGCAACTAATGAAAAACTGTTTTTT
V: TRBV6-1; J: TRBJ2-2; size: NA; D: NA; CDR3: CASGGHLAADTGELFF; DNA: TGTGCCAGCGGGGGGCACTTAGCAGCCGACACCGGGGAGCTGTTTTTT
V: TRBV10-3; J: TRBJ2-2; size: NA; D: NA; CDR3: CPISGSLSRELFF; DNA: TGTCCCATCAGTGGGTCCCTATCGAGGGAGCTGTTTTTT
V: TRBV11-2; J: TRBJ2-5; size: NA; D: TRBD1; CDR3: CASSLVRQGPYQETKYF; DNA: TGTGCCAGCAGTTTGGTCCGACAGGGCCCGTACCAAGAGACCAAGTACTTC
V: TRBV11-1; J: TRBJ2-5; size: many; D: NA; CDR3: CASSDTVQETQYF; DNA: TGTGCCAGCAGTGACACCGTCCAAGAGACCCAGTACTTC
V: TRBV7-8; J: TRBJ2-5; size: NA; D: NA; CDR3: CASSFRTPQENQYF; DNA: TGTGCCAGCAGCTTCCGGACGCCGCAAGAGAACCAGTACTTC
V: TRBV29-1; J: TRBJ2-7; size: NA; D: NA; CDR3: CSVEVSSREQYF; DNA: TGCAGCGTTGAGGTCAGTTCTCGGGAGCAGTACTTC
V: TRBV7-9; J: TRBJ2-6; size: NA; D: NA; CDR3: CASSLAPTPPPGANVLTF; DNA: TGTGCCAGCAGCTTAGCCCCCACGCCCCCCCCTGGGGCCAACGTCCTGACTTTC
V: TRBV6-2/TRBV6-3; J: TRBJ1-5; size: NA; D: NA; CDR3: CASSSLIIPQHF; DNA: TGTGCCAGCTCGAGCCTGATCATCCCCCAGCATTTT
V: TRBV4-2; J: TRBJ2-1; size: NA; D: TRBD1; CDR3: CASSPRDREDEQLF; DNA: TGTGCCAGCAGCCCCCGGGACAGGGAAGATGAGCAGCTCTTC
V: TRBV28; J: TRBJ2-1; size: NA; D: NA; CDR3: CASSWGTLSFDEQLF; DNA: TGTGCCAGCAGTTGGGGGACTCTTTCATTCGATGAGCAGCTCTTC
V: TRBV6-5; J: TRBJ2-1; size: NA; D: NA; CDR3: CASRDFVGNEQFF; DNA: TGTGCCTCCCGGGACTTCGTCGGAAATGAGCAGTTCTTC
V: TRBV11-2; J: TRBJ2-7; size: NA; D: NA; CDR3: CASSLPGQLDSYELYF; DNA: TGTGCCAGCAGCCTGCCGGGACAACTAGACTCCTACGAGCTGTACTTC
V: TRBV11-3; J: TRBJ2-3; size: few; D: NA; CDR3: CASGLVGISDTQYF; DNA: TGTGCCAGCGGCTTAGTGGGTATTTCAGATACGCAGTATTTT
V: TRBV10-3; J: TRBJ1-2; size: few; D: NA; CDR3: CAISPLQGDYGYTF; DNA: TGTGCCATCAGCCCATTACAGGGCGACTATGGCTACACCTTC
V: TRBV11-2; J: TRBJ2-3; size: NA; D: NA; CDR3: CSSSPGQFFYLPAWGTQYF; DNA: TGTTCCAGCAGCCCAGGACAGTTCTTCTATTTGCCTGCATGGGGTACGCAGTATTTT
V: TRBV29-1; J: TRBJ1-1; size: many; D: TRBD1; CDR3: CSVLGQMNTEAFF; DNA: TGCAGCGTTTTGGGACAGATGAACACTGAAGCTTTCTTT
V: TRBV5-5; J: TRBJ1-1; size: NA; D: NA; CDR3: CASSPNWGWDTEAFF; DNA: TGTGCCAGCAGCCCCAATTGGGGGTGGGACACTGAAGCTTTCTTT
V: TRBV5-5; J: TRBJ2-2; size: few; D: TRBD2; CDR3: CASSSRPGTSGSLAGELFF; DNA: TGTGCCAGCAGCTCGCGGCCCGGGACTAGCGGGAGTCTCGCCGGGGAGCTGTTTTTT
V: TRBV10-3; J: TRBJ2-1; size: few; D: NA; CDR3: CAIRAGRYNEQFF; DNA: TGTGCCATCAGGGCGGGACGATACAATGAGCAGTTCTTC
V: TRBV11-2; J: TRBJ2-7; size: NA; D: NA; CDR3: CASSFQSSYEQYF; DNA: TGTGCCAGCAGCTTTCAAAGTAGCTACGAGCAGTACTTC
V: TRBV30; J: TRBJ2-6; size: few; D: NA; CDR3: CAWSRGGANVLTF; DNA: TGTGCCTGGAGTAGGGGTGGGGCCAACGTCCTGACTTTC
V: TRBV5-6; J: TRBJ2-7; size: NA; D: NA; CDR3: CASNFGRGGSFTYEQYF; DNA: TGTGCCAGCAACTTCGGCAGGGGTGGGTCTTTTACCTACGAGCAGTACTTC
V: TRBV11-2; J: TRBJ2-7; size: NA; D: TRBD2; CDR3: CASSLAGRAGDGQYF; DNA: TGTGCCAGTAGCTTAGCGGGTCGGGCCGGGGACGGGCAGTACTTC
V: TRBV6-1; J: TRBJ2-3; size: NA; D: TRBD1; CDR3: CASQLDRGTDTQYF; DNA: TGTGCCAGCCAGCTGGACAGGGGAACAGATACGCAGTATTTT
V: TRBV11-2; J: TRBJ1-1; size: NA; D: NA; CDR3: CASSLGTGTEASF; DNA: TGTGCCAGCAGCTTGGGGACTGGGACTGAAGCTTCCTTT
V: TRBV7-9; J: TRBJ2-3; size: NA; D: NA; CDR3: CASTLRAGATDTQYF; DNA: TGTGCCAGCACCCTCCGGGCGGGGGCCACAGATACGCAGTATTTT
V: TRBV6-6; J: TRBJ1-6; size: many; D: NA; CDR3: CASSIDRLSPLHF; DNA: TGTGCCAGCAGTATCGACAGGCTTTCACCCCTCCACTTT
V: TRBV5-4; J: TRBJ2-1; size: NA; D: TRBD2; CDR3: CANSRTSGSGGDEQFF; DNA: TGTGCCAACAGCCGGACTAGCGGATCAGGGGGTGATGAGCAGTTCTTC
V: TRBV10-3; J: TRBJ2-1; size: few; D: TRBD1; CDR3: CAISAPAGGFYNEQFF; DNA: TGTGCCATCAGTGCGCCCGCAGGGGGCTTCTACAATGAGCAGTTCTTC
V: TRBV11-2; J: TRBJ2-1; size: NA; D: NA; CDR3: CTSSRPPGRGRFF; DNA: TGTACCAGCAGCCGTCCCCCGGGCAGGGGTCGGTTCTTC
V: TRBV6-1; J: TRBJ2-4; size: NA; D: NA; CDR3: CASSETSRVGGNIQYF; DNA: TGTGCCAGCAGTGAAACCTCCAGGGTGGGGGGAAACATTCAGTACTTC
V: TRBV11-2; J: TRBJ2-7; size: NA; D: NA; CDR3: CANIPRGREQHF; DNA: TGTGCCAACATCCCCCGAGGACGGGAGCAGCACTTC